This T cell receptor beta chain was identified in a study of shared clonotypes between healthy human individuals. Study-wide points: Sample collection involved blood only; tissue repertoires are likely different. Several donors had roughly 5% of their naive CD4 clonotypes in common.

At a deep level, the assay was run. The sorted-subset replicate PCRs were given about 200 ng DNA, which is roughly 30,000 T cell genomes. The assay was immunoSEQ multiplex PCR, and TCRdb's table has in-frame clones only and misses some. The sample consists of around 1.1 million clones, 75% to 80% of them appearing once. About this clone: Its specificity is not known.

Material: memory CD4+ T cells from PBMCs. The subset denotes: CD45RA-negative fraction. The sequence derives from a man between 18 and 29 years old in good health. Some clones in this sample may be carry-over from other donors' samples.

The CDR3 DNA sequence: TGTGCCAGCAGTGAAGGACAGGGGTATGAAAAACTGTTTTTT. The encoded protein is CASSEGQGYEKLFF. The chain has TRBV2 and TRBJ1-4, with TRBD1 identical over 8 bases. Unmatched junction bases numbered 1, after V lost 1 base and J lost 6 bases. CDR3 length equals 14 residues. Germline-derived CDR1 and CDR2 are SNHLY and FYNNEI.